These T cell receptor beta chains were read from a single sample in a study of blood T cells in healthy people across ages. MiXCR was run by TCRdb on the 5' RACE reads, yielding one entry per CDR3 protein. Altogether about 680,000 distinct CDR3 sequences are present, 49% being singletons, with the ten largest covering roughly 30%. Sequencing input: blood. Receptors originate from a woman aged 55-69 years in good health. CDR3s include the opening cysteine and the closing phenylalanine or tryptophan. The D gene is left open where the match is weak. Some rows have no size entry. The others give once, few or many, or a class for an expanded clone.

V gene	D gene	J gene	clone size	CDR3 DNA	CDR3 protein
TRBV20-1	NA	TRBJ1-2	NA	TGCAGTGCACTGAGGAGGGCCCAGGAGGGGAACTATGGCTACACCTTC	CSALRRAQEGNYGYTF
TRBV4-3	NA	TRBJ1-2	NA	TGCGCCAGCAGCCAAGGAATGGGCATCTATGGCTACACCTTC	CASSQGMGIYGYTF
TRBV29-1	TRBD2	TRBJ2-3	NA	TGCAGCGCCGAGGGCCGGGGGGGCACAGATACGCAGTATTTT	CSAEGRGGTDTQYF
TRBV7-9	NA	TRBJ2-7	NA	TGTGCCAGCAGCTTAGTACGCGGGTCCGAGCAGTACTTC	CASSLVRGSEQYF
TRBV7-2	TRBD2	TRBJ2-1	NA	TGTGCCAGCAGCCCCCGAGCGGGAGCCCCCTACAATGAGCAGTTCTTC	CASSPRAGAPYNEQFF
TRBV5-1	NA	TRBJ2-3	few	TGCGCCAGCAGCTTGGGGACAGCTCCCTTCGATACGCAGTATTTT	CASSLGTAPFDTQYF
TRBV29-1	NA	TRBJ2-7	NA	TGCAGCGGGAGCGCCGGACCCTACGAGCAGTACTTC	CSGSAGPYEQYF
TRBV29-1	TRBD2	TRBJ2-7	NA	TGCAGCGTCCGGAGACTAGCGGGAGTCTACGAGCAGTACTTC	CSVRRLAGVYEQYF
TRBV5-1	NA	TRBJ2-3	many	TGTGCCAGCAGCTTCAGGGCGAGCACAGATACGCAGTATTTT	CASSFRASTDTQYF
TRBV20-1	TRBD2	TRBJ2-7	few	TGCAGTTCGTGGACTAGCGGGAGTTACTACGAGCAGTACTTC	CSSWTSGSYYEQYF
TRBV20-1	TRBD2	TRBJ2-7	few	TGCAGTGCTAGAGATCCGTCGGGGGGGGCCTACGAGCAGTACTTC	CSARDPSGGAYEQYF
TRBV20-1	TRBD2	TRBJ2-3	NA	TGCAGTGCCAGGACTAGCGGGAGGGGGAGGACAGATACGCAGTATTTT	CSARTSGRGRTDTQYF
TRBV11-2	NA	TRBJ2-1	NA	TGTGCCAGCAGCTTACTCCAGGGGCTCACCTACAATGAGCGGTTCTTC	CASSLLQGLTYNERFF
TRBV20-1	TRBD2	TRBJ2-7	NA	TGCAGTGCTGAAACTAGCGGGGTCTCCTACAATGAGCAGTACTTC	CSAETSGVSYNEQYF
TRBV20-1	NA	TRBJ2-7	NA	TGCAGTGCTAGTCGCCTAGCGAGGTACGAGCAGTACTTC	CSASRLARYEQYF
TRBV28	NA	TRBJ2-7	few	TGTGCCAGCAGTATAAACAGGGCCTACGAGCAGTACTTC	CASSINRAYEQYF
TRBV7-3	TRBD2	TRBJ2-1	NA	TGTGCCAGCAGCCCCCGGACTAGCGGGAGGTACAATGAGCAGTTCTTC	CASSPRTSGRYNEQFF
TRBV11-3	TRBD1	TRBJ2-2	NA	TGTGCCAGCAGCGCGATACAGGGGGGGAACACCGGGGAGCTGTTTTTT	CASSAIQGGNTGELFF
TRBV28	TRBD1	TRBJ1-6	NA	TGTGCCAGCAGTTTAACATCCACAGGGGGCCCCCCCCTCCACTTT	CASSLTSTGGPPLHF
TRBV25-1	TRBD1	TRBJ2-7	NA	TGTGCCAGCAATAGACAGGGGGCCCACGAGCAGTACTTC	CASNRQGAHEQYF
TRBV20-1	NA	TRBJ2-3	few	TGCAGTGCCCCCCGCTGGGCAACTAGCACAGATACGCAGTATTTT	CSAPRWATSTDTQYF
TRBV2	TRBD2	TRBJ2-1	NA	TGTGCCAGCAGGGGGGGGTTCTACAATGAGCAGTTCTTC	CASRGGFYNEQFF
TRBV7-9	TRBD1	TRBJ2-7	NA	TGTGCCAGCAGCACCAATGCCGGACAGGGGAAGTACGAGCAGTACTTC	CASSTNAGQGKYEQYF
TRBV25-1	TRBD2	TRBJ2-7	NA	TGTGCCAGCAGTGAATGGTGGCGGGAGGGCCGGGGCGAGCAGTACTTC	CASSEWWREGRGEQYF
TRBV7-2	NA	TRBJ2-1	few	TGTGCCAGCAGCTTCTCCGGGACACCGTACAATGAGCAGTTCTTC	CASSFSGTPYNEQFF
TRBV18	TRBD2	TRBJ2-5	NA	TGTGCCAGCTCACAACTGGGACTAGCGGGCCTTCAAGAGACCCAGTACTTC	CASSQLGLAGLQETQYF
TRBV4-2	NA	TRBJ2-1	NA	TGTGCCAGCAGCCGCCCCTCGCGGCCGACCGAAAATGAGCAGTTCTTC	CASSRPSRPTENEQFF
TRBV6-6	NA	TRBJ1-2	many	TGTGCCAGCATCCGGGACGTTCGCGACTATGGCTACACCTTC	CASIRDVRDYGYTF
TRBV20-1	NA	TRBJ2-7	NA	TGCAGTGCTAGAGACGCTGGTGGGAGTGTGTACGAGCAGTACTTC	CSARDAGGSVYEQYF
TRBV29-1	TRBD1	TRBJ2-7	NA	TGCAGCGTTAGGACAGGGAACTACGAGCAGTACTTC	CSVRTGNYEQYF
TRBV29-1	NA	TRBJ1-4	NA	TGCAGCGTAACAGGAAGAGGAGAAAAACTGTTTTTT	CSVTGRGEKLFF
TRBV20-1	TRBD2	TRBJ2-3	NA	TGCAGTGCTGACCTAGCGGGAGGGGTAGATACGCAGTATTTT	CSADLAGGVDTQYF
TRBV6-6	NA	TRBJ2-2	few	TGTGCCAGCAGTTATGCAGGGGCCGGGGAGCTGTTTTTT	CASSYAGAGELFF
TRBV7-2	TRBD2	TRBJ2-1	NA	TGTGCCAGCAGCTTAGCTGGGAGGGTGGGGAATGAGCAGTTCTTC	CASSLAGRVGNEQFF
TRBV7-2	NA	TRBJ2-3	few	TGTGCCAGCAGCTTAGCGCTGGTGAGCACAGATACGCAGTATTTT	CASSLALVSTDTQYF
TRBV29-1	NA	TRBJ2-1	NA	TGCAGCGGCTTCAAGCCGGCCTACAATGAGCAGTTCTTC	CSGFKPAYNEQFF
TRBV29-1	TRBD1	TRBJ1-1	NA	TGCAGCGACTGGGACAGGAACACTGAAGCTTTCTTT	CSDWDRNTEAFF
TRBV7-2	TRBD2	TRBJ2-3	NA	TGTGCCAGCAGCCGGGGGTTAGCGGGAGCCACAGATACGCAGTATTTT	CASSRGLAGATDTQYF
TRBV20-1	NA	TRBJ2-5	NA	TGCAGTGCTAGAACCCCATCACAGTGGGAGACCCAGTACTTC	CSARTPSQWETQYF
TRBV7-2	NA	TRBJ2-7	few	TGTGCCAGCCGCGGATATGGACAGCCCTACGAGCAGTACTTC	CASRGYGQPYEQYF
TRBV5-1	TRBD1	TRBJ2-7	NA	TGCGCCAGCAGCATCGGGACAGAGAAGAACTACGAGCAGTACTTC	CASSIGTEKNYEQYF